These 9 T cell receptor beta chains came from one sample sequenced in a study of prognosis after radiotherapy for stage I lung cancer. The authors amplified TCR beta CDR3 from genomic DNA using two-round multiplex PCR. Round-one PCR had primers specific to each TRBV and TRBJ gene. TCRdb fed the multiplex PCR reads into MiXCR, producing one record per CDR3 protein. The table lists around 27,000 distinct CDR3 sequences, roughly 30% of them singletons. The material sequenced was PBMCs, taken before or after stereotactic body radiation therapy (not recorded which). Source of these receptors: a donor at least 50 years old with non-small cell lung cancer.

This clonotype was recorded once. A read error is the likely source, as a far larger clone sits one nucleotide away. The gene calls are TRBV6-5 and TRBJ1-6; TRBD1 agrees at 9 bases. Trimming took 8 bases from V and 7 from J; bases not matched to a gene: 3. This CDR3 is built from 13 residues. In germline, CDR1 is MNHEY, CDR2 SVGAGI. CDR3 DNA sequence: TGTGCCAGCGGGGACAGGGACAATTCACCCCTCCACTTT. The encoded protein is CASGDRDNSPLHF.

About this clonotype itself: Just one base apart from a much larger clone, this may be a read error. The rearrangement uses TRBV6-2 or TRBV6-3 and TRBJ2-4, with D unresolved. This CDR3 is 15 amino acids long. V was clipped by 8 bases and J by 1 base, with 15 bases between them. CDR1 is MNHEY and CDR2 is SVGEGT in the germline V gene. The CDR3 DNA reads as TGTGCCAGCGCCACGACTGGGCACGCCAAAAACATTCAGTACTTC. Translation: CASATTGHAKNIQYF.

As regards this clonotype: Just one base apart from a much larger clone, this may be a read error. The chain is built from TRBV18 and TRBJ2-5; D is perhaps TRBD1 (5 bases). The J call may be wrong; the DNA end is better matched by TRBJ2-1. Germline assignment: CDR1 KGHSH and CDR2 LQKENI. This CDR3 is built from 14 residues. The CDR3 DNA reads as TGTGCCAACTCACCACAGGCAGATTACAATGAGCAGTTCTTC. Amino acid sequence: CANSPQADYNEQFF.

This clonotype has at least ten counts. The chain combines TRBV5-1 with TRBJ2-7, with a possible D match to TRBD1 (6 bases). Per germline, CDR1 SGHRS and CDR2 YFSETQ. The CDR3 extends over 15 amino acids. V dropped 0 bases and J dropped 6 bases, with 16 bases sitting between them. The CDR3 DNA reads TGCGCCAGCAGCTTGGCGGCAGGGGTAAACTCCGAGCAGTACTTC. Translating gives CASSLAAGVNSEQYF.

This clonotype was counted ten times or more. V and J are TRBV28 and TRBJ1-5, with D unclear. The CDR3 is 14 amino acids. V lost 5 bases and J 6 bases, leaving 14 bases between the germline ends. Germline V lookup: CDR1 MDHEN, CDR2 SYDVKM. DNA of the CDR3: TGTGCCAGCAGTGCCACAGTGGGCGGTCAGCCCCAGCATTTT. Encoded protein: CASSATVGGQPQHF.

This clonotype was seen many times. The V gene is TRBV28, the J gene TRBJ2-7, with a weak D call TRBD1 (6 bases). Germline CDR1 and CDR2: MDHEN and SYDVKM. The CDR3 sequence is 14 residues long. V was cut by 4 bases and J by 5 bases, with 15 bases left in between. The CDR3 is CASSSYQQGHEQYF. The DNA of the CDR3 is TGTGCCAGCAGTTCATATCAACAGGGCCACGAGCAGTACTTC.

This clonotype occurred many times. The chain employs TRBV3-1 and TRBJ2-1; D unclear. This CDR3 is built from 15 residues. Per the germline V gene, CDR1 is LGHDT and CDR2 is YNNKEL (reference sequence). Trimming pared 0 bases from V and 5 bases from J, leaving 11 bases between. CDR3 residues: CASSQDGQPHNEQFF. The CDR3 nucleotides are TGTGCCAGCAGCCAAGATGGCCAGCCCCACAATGAGCAGTTCTTC.

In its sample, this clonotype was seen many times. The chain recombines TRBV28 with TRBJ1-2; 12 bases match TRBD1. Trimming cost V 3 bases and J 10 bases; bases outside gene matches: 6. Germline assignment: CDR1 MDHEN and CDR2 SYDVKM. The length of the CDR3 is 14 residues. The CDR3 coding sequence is TGTGCCAGCAGTTTTTCCGGGACAGGGGGCGACTACACCTTC. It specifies CASSFSGTGGDYTF.

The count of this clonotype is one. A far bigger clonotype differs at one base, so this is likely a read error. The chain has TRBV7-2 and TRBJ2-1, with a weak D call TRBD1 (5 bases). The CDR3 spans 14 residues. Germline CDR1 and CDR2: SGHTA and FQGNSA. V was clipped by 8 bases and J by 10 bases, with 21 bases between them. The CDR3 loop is CASRRAPGNYEQFF. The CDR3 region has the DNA TGTGCCAGCCGCCGAGCCCCAGGGAACTACGAGCAGTTCTTC.